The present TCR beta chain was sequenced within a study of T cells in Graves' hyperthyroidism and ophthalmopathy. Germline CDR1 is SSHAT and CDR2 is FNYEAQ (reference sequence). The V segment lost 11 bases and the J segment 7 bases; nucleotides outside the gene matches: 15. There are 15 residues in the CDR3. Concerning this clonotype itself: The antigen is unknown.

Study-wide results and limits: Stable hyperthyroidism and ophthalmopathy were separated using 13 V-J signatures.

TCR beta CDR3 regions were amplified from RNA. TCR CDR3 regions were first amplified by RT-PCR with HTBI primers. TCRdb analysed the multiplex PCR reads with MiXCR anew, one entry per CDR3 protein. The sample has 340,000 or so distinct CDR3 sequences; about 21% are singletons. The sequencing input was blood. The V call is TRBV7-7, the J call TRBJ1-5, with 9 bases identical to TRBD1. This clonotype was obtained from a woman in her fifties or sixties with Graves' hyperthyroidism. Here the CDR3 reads CAFGQGTLYRQPQHF. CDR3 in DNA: TGTGCCTTTGGACAGGGGACCCTTTATAGGCAGCCCCAGCATTTT.